This T cell receptor (beta chain) derives from a study of blood T cell repertoires in COVID-19. Using immunoSEQ multiplex PCR, the repertoire was profiled, and TCRdb retains in-frame clones only, with some absent. The sample lists roughly 130,000 clones, 80% to 90% occurring once. CDR1 is SGDLS, CDR2 YYNGEE, per germline. V was clipped by 2 bases and J by 1 base; unmatched bases: 0. The CDR3 is made up of 14 amino acids. The sample comprised peripheral blood. The TCR was taken from a woman aged 55 to 70 with acute or convalescent COVID-19. V usage is TRBV9 and J usage is TRBJ2-4; 7 nucleotides align to TRBD2. The CDR3 region has the DNA TGTGCCAGCAGCGTCGGGGGGGCCAAAAACATTCAGTACTTC. Protein sequence: CASSVGGAKNIQYF.